This T cell receptor beta chain is drawn from a study of T cell clonality in common variable immunodeficiency. Profiled with immunoSEQ multiplex PCR; TCRdb holds only in-frame clones, not every one. Found here are around 39,000 clones, no singletons; the ten largest cover roughly 3%. General observations from the study: CVID subjects had higher TCRbeta clonality than healthy controls, most marked in about a third.

The CDR3 spans 15 residues. V was clipped by 4 bases and J by 0 bases, with 10 bases between them. CDR1 LNHDA and CDR2 SQIVND come from the germline V gene (reference sequence). At least ten counts were recorded for this clone. Its antigen is unknown. The sequence runs out 3 residues before the end of the CDR3; the remainder is reconstructed from the germline J gene. This clonotype originated in a person aged 18 to 70 in good health. This chain links TRBV19 with TRBJ2-1; no reliable D call. What was sequenced was peripheral blood mononuclear cells. This CDR3 reads CASSNPGSSYNEQFF. The DNA read from the CDR3 is TGTGCCAGTAGTAATCCGGGTAGCTCCTACAATGAG.